This section outlines one T cell receptor beta chain sequence together with its context. This record belongs to a study of blood T cell repertoires in COVID-19. The wider study: Samples representing acute and convalescent COVID-19 were sourced from the United States, Italy and Spain. From T cells, B-cell-depleted T cells, or PBMCs came the material, which was cDNA or gDNA.

In the authors' methods: Estimated nucleated cell counts came from reference gene primer amplification. Sequenced by immunoSEQ multiplex PCR; TCRdb stores in-frame clones only, minus some. That table furnishes V, J and clone size, whereas the DNA furnished D and trimming. The sample lists 95,000 to 150,000 clones; around 86% were seen once. Germline V gives CDR1 KGHSH, CDR2 LQKENI. CDR3 length: 14 amino acids. Trimming took 5 bases from V and 2 from J; bases not matched to a gene: 6. The source material was peripheral blood. The chain has TRBV18 and TRBJ2-7; 7 positions match TRBD1. The TCR sequence derives from a man older than 75 with active or convalescent COVID-19. The CDR3 coding sequence is TGTGCCAGCTCAGGGACAGAAAACACCTACGAGCAGTACTTC. This translates into CASSGTENTYEQYF.